Following are 18 T cell receptor beta chains from one sample sequenced in a study of T cells after yellow fever vaccination. TCRdb reprocessed the 5' RACE reads via MiXCR and lists one record per CDR3 protein. The sample has more than 300,000 distinct CDR3 sequences; around 7% are singletons. The sequencing here drew on PBMCs, taken about 49 days after the first yellow fever vaccination. The receptors were sampled from a man younger than 35 who received the YFV17D yellow fever vaccine.

In DNA, the CDR3 is TGCAGTGCTAGACAGGGGGCAACCGGGGAGCTGTTTTTT. It yields the protein CSARQGATGELFF. The gene calls are TRBV20-1 and TRBJ2-2; 8 bases line up with TRBD1. This CDR3 has 13 amino acids. J gave up 5 bases and V 2 bases, and 1 base lay outside the gene matches. Germline CDR1 and CDR2: DFQATT and SNEGSKA (reference sequence).

The sample holds many counts of this clonotype. The chain is built from TRBV3-1 and TRBJ1-1; tentative D call: TRBD1 (5 bases). V lost 2 bases and J 5 bases, leaving 9 bases between the germline ends. The CDR3 runs to 13 residues. Per the germline V gene, CDR1 is LGHDT and CDR2 is YNNKEL (reference sequence). The CDR3 spells CASSQYTGTEAFF. The CDR3, as DNA: TGTGCCAGCAGCCAATACACAGGAACTGAAGCTTTCTTT.

The table lists this clonotype with a few counts. The chain has TRBV20-1 and TRBJ1-2; D remains ambiguous. Trimming removed 3 bases from V and 3 bases from J, with 8 bases in between. The CDR3 loop spans 12 amino acids. Germline CDR1 and CDR2: DFQATT and SNEGSKA (reference sequence). The DNA for the CDR3 is TGCAGTGCTAGCCGCCCGGACTATGGCTACACCTTC. Translated, it gives CSASRPDYGYTF.

This clonotype was observed a few times. V gene TRBV29-1 combines with J gene TRBJ1-2; D is unclear. Germline assignment: CDR1 SQVTM and CDR2 ANQGSEA. The CDR3 is 14 amino acids. V shed 6 bases and J shed 5 bases, with 19 bases lying between them. The CDR3 DNA is TGCAGCGTCCGGGAGATCCATACCGATTATGGCTACACCTTC. This translates into CSVREIHTDYGYTF.

The V call is TRBV5-1, the J call TRBJ1-1, with D tentatively TRBD1 (5 bases). The V gene lost 5 bases and the J gene lost 4 bases, with 15 bases spanning the gap. Germline CDR1 is SGHRS and CDR2 is YFSETQ. The CDR3 runs to 14 residues. Here the CDR3 DNA reads TGCGCCAGCAGTTACGGGACCAGCTCCACTGAAGCTTTCTTT. Translation gives CASSYGTSSTEAFF.

The sample holds many counts of this clonotype. This chain links TRBV20-1 with TRBJ2-3, with 7 bases that match TRBD2. The CDR3 runs 15 residues. The germline CDR1 and CDR2 sequences are DFQATT and SNEGSKA (reference sequence). After removal of 1 base from V and 2 bases from J, the junction contained 6 bases not matched to a gene. The CDR3 bases are TGCAGTGCTAGAGGGGGAGGGTGGGCCACAGATACGCAGTATTTT. The encoded protein is CSARGGGWATDTQYF.

The chain is built from TRBV20-1 and TRBJ2-1; no reliable D call. The CDR3 runs 11 residues. Germline values: CDR1 DFQATT, CDR2 SNEGSKA (reference sequence). The V end lost 2 bases, the J end lost 7 bases, and 6 bases lay between the germline ends. For the CDR3, the DNA is TGCAGTGCTAGAAGGACGAATGAGCAGTTCTTC. Its translation is CSARRTNEQFF.

This clonotype was detected a few times. V and J are TRBV5-1 and TRBJ2-5; weak D call: TRBD2 (7 bases). Trimming removed 3 bases from V and 5 bases from J, with 17 bases in between. CDR1 and CDR2 from the germline V gene are SGHRS and YFSETQ. The CDR3 is made up of 15 amino acids. The CDR3 sequence: CASSSSPGRGETQYF. In nucleotides, the CDR3 is TGCGCCAGCAGCTCGAGCCCAGGGAGGGGGGAGACCCAGTACTTC.

The genes are TRBV5-1 and TRBJ2-3; TRBD1 matches at 7 bases. The CDR3 runs 16 residues. The germline V gene has CDR1 SGHRS and CDR2 YFSETQ. V gave up 1 base and J gave up 2 bases; unmatched junction bases: 7. DNA of the CDR3: TGCGCCAGCAGCTTGACCCAGACAGGGATCACAGATACGCAGTATTTT. Translated: CASSLTQTGITDTQYF.

This clonotype has more than one count but fewer than ten. The rearrangement joins TRBV2 to TRBJ1-5; D gene unclear. V was shortened by 6 bases and J by 1 base, with 10 bases between the two germline ends. Germline V gene lookup returns CDR1 SNHLY and CDR2 FYNNEI. CDR3 length equals 14 residues. This CDR3 is CASSSARSNQPQHF. CDR3 in DNA: TGTGCCAGCAGCAGCGCGCGGAGCAATCAGCCCCAGCATTTT. The full variable domain, completed using reference TRBV2 and TRBJ1-5, is EPEVTQTPSHQVTQMGQEVILRCVPISNHLYFYWYRQILGQKVEFLVSFYNNEISEKSEIFDDQFSVERPDGSNFTLKIRSTKLEDSAMYFCASSSARSNQPQHFGDGTRLSIL.

V is TRBV6-5 and J is TRBJ2-7, with D perhaps TRBD2 (6 bases). V was shortened by 0 bases and J by 3 bases, with 15 bases between the two germline ends. Germline V CDR1 and CDR2: MNHEY, SVGAGI. There are 16 residues in the CDR3. The CDR3 here is CASSYSRLGNNYEQYF. The CDR3, as DNA: TGTGCCAGCAGTTACTCGAGACTAGGGAATAACTACGAGCAGTACTTC.

This clonotype came up a few times. This chain links TRBV11-1 with TRBJ2-1, with 8 bases aligning to TRBD1. The V gene end was trimmed by 1 base and the J gene end by 8 bases; junction bases not matched to a gene: 16. This CDR3 spans 18 amino acids. Germline V CDR1 and CDR2: SGHAT, FQDESV (reference sequence). The CDR3 loop reads CASSLEEGQGASGHEQFF. The CDR3 bases are TGTGCCAGCAGCTTAGAGGAGGGCCAGGGGGCGTCAGGGCATGAGCAGTTCTTC. The full variable domain, with the rest looked up from reference TRBV11-1 and TRBJ2-1, is EAEVAQSPRYKITEKSQAVAFWCDPISGHATLYWYRQILGQGPELLVQFQDESVVDDSQLPKDRFSAERLKGVDSTLKIQPAELGDSAMYLCASSLEEGQGASGHEQFFGPGTRLTVL.

The chain links TRBV7-2 to TRBJ2-1; D not certain. Trimming took off 2 bases at V and 8 bases at J, with 13 bases between the two ends. The CDR3 totals 14 residues. The germline V gene encodes CDR1 SGHTA and CDR2 FQGNSA. The CDR3 protein is CASSLSRIEHEQFF. CDR3 bases: TGTGCCAGCAGCTTATCCAGGATCGAGCATGAGCAGTTCTTC.

This clonotype was seen only a few times. The rearrangement uses TRBV18 and TRBJ1-1; 12 nucleotides agree with TRBD1. Germline V CDR1 and CDR2: KGHSH, LQKENI. The J segment lost 7 bases and the V segment lost 5 bases, leaving 8 bases of the junction unmatched. The CDR3 is made up of 15 amino acids. The CDR3 nucleotides are TGTGCCAGCTCAGTAAGGGACAGGGGGCATGGTGAAGCTTTCTTT. This encodes CASSVRDRGHGEAFF. The entire variable domain, with the rest obtained from reference TRBV18 and TRBJ1-1, is as follows: NAGVMQNPRHLVRRRGQEARLRCSPMKGHSHVYWYRQLPEEGLKFMVYLQKENIIDESGMPKERFSAEFPKEGPSILRIQQVVRGDSAAYFCASSVRDRGHGEAFFGQGTRLTVV.

The J gene is TRBJ2-1, the V gene TRBV2, with TRBD2 matching over 10 bases. This CDR3 is 18 amino acids long. Germline CDR1 is SNHLY and CDR2 is FYNNEI. Trimming cost V 5 bases and J 0 bases; bases outside gene matches: 10. CDR3 residues: CASSLPSGGLSSYNEQFF. In nucleotides, the CDR3 is TGTGCCAGCAGTTTGCCTAGCGGGGGCTTAAGCTCCTACAATGAGCAGTTCTTC. Based on the CDR3 plus reference TRBV2 and TRBJ2-1, the full variable domain is EPEVTQTPSHQVTQMGQEVILRCVPISNHLYFYWYRQILGQKVEFLVSFYNNEISEKSEIFDDQFSVERPDGSNFTLKIRSTKLEDSAMYFCASSLPSGGLSSYNEQFFGPGTRLTVL.

This clonotype was observed many times. The chain is built from TRBV5-8 and TRBJ2-7, with D perhaps TRBD1 (6 bases). This CDR3 is built from 15 residues. The V gene lost 5 bases and the J gene lost 4 bases, with 19 bases spanning the gap. The germline gives CDR1 SGHTS, CDR2 YDEGEE. CDR3 residues: CASRPGVGALYEQYF. For the CDR3, the DNA is TGTGCCAGCAGACCAGGGGTCGGGGCTTTGTACGAGCAGTACTTC.

This chain joins TRBV20-1 and TRBJ1-2, with a weak D call TRBD1 (5 bases). Germline V gene lookup returns CDR1 DFQATT and CDR2 SNEGSKA (reference sequence). The CDR3 loop spans 14 amino acids. Trimming removed 4 bases at V and 1 base at J, with 13 bases between. Written as DNA, the CDR3 is TGCAGTGCTACCCGGGACGGATATAACTATGGCTACACCTTC. Its protein product is CSATRDGYNYGYTF.

The genes are TRBV12-3 or TRBV12-4 and TRBJ2-3; D uncertain. Trimming stripped 3 bases from V and 6 bases from J, with 13 bases between. CDR3 length: 14 amino acids. CDR3 in amino acids: CASSFWALGDTQYF. CDR3 nucleotides: TGTGCCAGCAGTTTTTGGGCGCTGGGGGATACGCAGTATTTT.